A selection of T cell receptor beta chains follows, all from one sample in a study of chemoradiotherapy in HPV16-positive cancers. Clones were read by immunoSEQ multiplex PCR, and TCRdb kept only the in-frame ones, dropping some. The sample has 8,500 to 9,000 clones; about 80% are singletons. Sampling was carried out from a patient who underwent chemoradiotherapy. All receptors derive from a human donor with HPV-associated anogenital cancer. Both conserved end residues are part of each CDR3. The D gene is left open where the match is weak. Some rows have no size entry. The others give once, few or many, or a class for an expanded clone.

D,V,J,size,CDR3,DNA
.,TRBV7-2,TRBJ1-3,.,CASSLDSNSGNTIYF,TGTGCCAGCAGCCTGGACAGTAACTCTGGAAACACCATATATTTT
TRBD2,TRBV5-1,TRBJ2-5,.,CASSFGLAGVGETQYF,TGCGCCAGCAGCTTCGGGCTAGCGGGGGTGGGAGAGACCCAGTACTTC
.,TRBV28,TRBJ2-2,.,CASSPWRGERAGELFF,TGTGCCAGCAGTCCCTGGAGGGGGGAAAGGGCCGGGGAGCTGTTTTTT
.,TRBV21-1,TRBJ1-2,once,CASSTLTGGHGYTF,TGTGCCAGCAGCACCCTGACAGGGGGACATGGCTACACCTTC
TRBD2,TRBV7-2,TRBJ2-3,.,CASSFGLAGATDTQYF,TGTGCCAGCAGCTTCGGACTAGCGGGAGCCACAGATACGCAGTATTTT
.,TRBV2,TRBJ2-3,.,CASSESPPSGVHTDTQYF,TGTGCCAGCAGTGAAAGCCCTCCGTCAGGGGTCCACACAGATACGCAGTATTTT
TRBD2,TRBV5-1,TRBJ2-1,few,CASSARGGSNEQFF,TGCGCCAGCAGCGCACGGGGCGGGAGTAATGAGCAGTTCTTC
.,TRBV6-1,TRBJ1-5,.,CASSEARWGNQPQHF,TGTGCCAGCAGTGAAGCACGGTGGGGCAATCAGCCCCAGCATTTT
TRBD1,TRBV6-6,TRBJ1-1,.,CASSYQTGANTEAFF,TGTGCCAGCAGTTACCAGACAGGGGCGAACACTGAAGCTTTCTTT
TRBD1,TRBV6-6,TRBJ2-6,.,CASSYQGQVRTNVLTF,TGTGCCAGCAGTTACCAAGGACAGGTTAGAACCAACGTCCTGACTTTC
.,TRBV28,TRBJ2-3,.,CASSLLSGEADTQYF,TGTGCCAGCAGTTTATTGTCAGGGGAGGCAGATACGCAGTATTTT
TRBD1,TRBV30,TRBJ2-5,.,CAWSVGIGQGGETQYF,TGTGCCTGGAGTGTAGGAATAGGACAGGGTGGAGAGACCCAGTACTTC
.,TRBV4-2,TRBJ1-2,.,CASSQDWSLRGSDGYTF,TGTGCCAGCAGCCAAGATTGGTCCCTACGAGGGTCGGATGGCTACACCTTC
TRBD2,TRBV19,TRBJ2-7,.,CASRGTMAYEQYF,TGTGCCAGTAGAGGGACTATGGCCTACGAGCAGTACTTC
.,TRBV5-4,TRBJ2-1,.,CASSWGRGGGNEQFF,TGTGCCAGCAGCTGGGGAAGGGGAGGTGGTAATGAGCAGTTCTTC
.,TRBV4-1,TRBJ1-1,.,CASSQVPDQDTEAFF,TGCGCCAGCAGCCAAGTTCCAGATCAGGACACTGAAGCTTTCTTT
.,TRBV14,TRBJ1-1,.,CASSQVRGLSEAFF,TGTGCCAGCAGCCAAGTCCGGGGGTTGTCTGAAGCTTTCTTT
TRBD1,TRBV5-1,TRBJ2-7,.,CASSLGGGSNYEQYF,TGCGCCAGCAGCTTGGGAGGGGGCTCGAACTACGAGCAGTACTTC
.,TRBV14,TRBJ2-2,.,CASSQVGGNTGELFF,TGTGCCAGCAGCCAAGTCGGGGGCAACACCGGGGAGCTGTTTTTT
.,TRBV19,TRBJ1-5,.,CASSIRLGGSNQPQHF,TGTGCCAGTAGTATTCGCCTGGGAGGGAGCAATCAGCCCCAGCATTTT
TRBD2,TRBV15,TRBJ2-1,.,CATSRDPSSGYNEQFF,TGTGCCACCAGCAGAGACCCCTCTAGCGGCTACAATGAGCAGTTCTTC
TRBD2,TRBV5-1,TRBJ2-7,.,CASSFTSGGGREQYF,TGCGCCAGCAGCTTCACTAGCGGGGGGGGGCGCGAGCAGTACTTC
.,TRBV7-9,TRBJ2-7,once,CASSLGLDEQYF,TGTGCCAGCAGCTTAGGACTAGACGAGCAGTACTTC
TRBD1,TRBV7-9,TRBJ1-4,.,CASSLEGGLRQKLFF,TGTGCCAGCAGCTTAGAAGGGGGCTTGAGGCAAAAACTGTTTTTT
TRBD1,TRBV30,TRBJ1-1,.,CAWGTGGAGTEAFF,TGTGCCTGGGGGACAGGGGGCGCGGGGACTGAAGCTTTCTTT
.,TRBV21-1,TRBJ1-4,once,CAGRDNTGGERPEKLFF,TGTGCCGGCAGAGACAATACCGGGGGAGAGCGACCTGAAAAACTGTTTTTT
TRBD2,TRBV4-1,TRBJ2-5,.,CASSQVSGQETQYF,TGCGCCAGCAGCCAAGTTAGCGGGCAAGAGACCCAGTACTTC
.,TRBV9,TRBJ1-1,.,CASSPGTAWNTEAFF,TGTGCCAGCAGCCCCGGGACGGCTTGGAACACTGAAGCTTTCTTT
.,TRBV2,TRBJ2-3,.,CASGEVASTDTQYF,TGTGCCAGTGGGGAGGTTGCTAGCACAGATACGCAGTATTTT
.,TRBV7-2,TRBJ2-2,once,CASSIRPGEITGELFF,TGTGCCAGCAGCATCCGGCCAGGGGAAATCACCGGGGAGCTGTTTTTT
.,TRBV7-8,TRBJ2-6,.,CASSLIPAAGANVLTF,TGTGCCAGCAGCTTAATTCCGGCAGCTGGGGCCAACGTCCTGACTTTC
.,TRBV19,TRBJ1-6,.,CASSIEDTQNSPLHF,TGTGCCAGTAGTATCGAAGACACGCAAAATTCACCCCTCCACTTT
TRBD2,TRBV10-3,TRBJ2-3,.,CAIRGLAVTDTQYF,TGTGCCATCCGGGGACTAGCGGTCACAGATACGCAGTATTTT
.,TRBV5-5,TRBJ1-5,once,CASSWGFGGNQPQHF,TGTGCCAGCAGCTGGGGGTTTGGTGGCAATCAGCCCCAGCATTTT
TRBD2,TRBV30,TRBJ2-7,.,CAWRDPGLAGQHSYEQYF,TGTGCCTGGAGGGACCCGGGACTAGCGGGACAACATTCCTACGAGCAGTACTTC
TRBD1,TRBV19,TRBJ1-4,.,CASSVGTGALFF,TGTGCCAGTAGTGTAGGGACAGGCGCACTGTTTTTT
TRBD1,TRBV4-2,TRBJ2-7,.,CASSQVLGQGWHEQYF,TGTGCCAGCAGCCAAGTTCTCGGACAGGGGTGGCACGAGCAGTACTTC
.,TRBV7-9,TRBJ2-5,.,CASSLAGGAGSQETQYF,TGTGCCAGCAGCTTAGCAGGGGGAGCGGGCTCACAAGAGACCCAGTACTTC
TRBD1,TRBV6-6,TRBJ1-6,.,CASSYSDRGGSPLHF,TGTGCCAGCAGTTACTCGGACAGGGGGGGTTCACCCCTCCACTTT
TRBD2,TRBV19,TRBJ2-3,.,CASSESGTSGGQQYF,TGTGCCAGTAGTGAATCCGGGACTAGCGGGGGGCAACAGTATTTT
.,TRBV10-1,TRBJ2-1,.,CASTGRRLAQSYNEQFF,TGCGCCAGCACAGGGAGGAGGCTAGCCCAGTCTTACAATGAGCAGTTCTTC
.,TRBV18,TRBJ2-7,few,CASSIGVGSYEQYF,TGTGCCAGCTCCATTGGCGTTGGCTCCTACGAGCAGTACTTC
.,TRBV4-1,TRBJ2-1,.,CASSQVDGYNEQFF,TGCGCCAGCAGCCAAGTCGATGGGTACAATGAGCAGTTCTTC
TRBD2,TRBV18,TRBJ2-7,.,CASSRERGYEQYF,TGTGCCAGCTCAAGGGAGCGGGGCTACGAGCAGTACTTC
.,TRBV5-4,TRBJ2-1,.,CASSLLPGDEQFF,TGTGCCAGCAGCTTGTTGCCAGGGGATGAGCAGTTCTTC
.,TRBV5-1,TRBJ2-3,.,CASSLATVTDTQYF,TGCGCCAGCAGCTTGGCCACAGTCACAGATACGCAGTATTTT
.,TRBV5-1,TRBJ2-7,.,CASSLAGWGEQYF,TGCGCCAGCAGCTTGGCCGGGTGGGGCGAGCAGTACTTC
.,TRBV5-1,TRBJ1-6,once,CASSLVGDLSPLHF,TGCGCCAGCAGCCTGGTGGGGGATCTTTCACCCCTCCACTTT
.,TRBV5-1,TRBJ2-1,.,CASSTEGGAYNEQFF,TGCGCCAGCAGCACGGAGGGGGGTGCCTACAATGAGCAGTTCTTC
.,TRBV29-1,TRBJ2-1,.,CSSRTTNEQFF,TGCAGCTCCCGGACTACCAATGAGCAGTTCTTC
.,TRBV30,TRBJ1-3,.,CAWSSSKGSIYF,TGTGCCTGGAGTAGCTCCAAGGGGTCCATATATTTT
TRBD1,TRBV4-2,TRBJ2-3,.,CASSQQTGADTQYF,TGTGCCAGCAGCCAGCAGACAGGGGCAGATACGCAGTATTTT